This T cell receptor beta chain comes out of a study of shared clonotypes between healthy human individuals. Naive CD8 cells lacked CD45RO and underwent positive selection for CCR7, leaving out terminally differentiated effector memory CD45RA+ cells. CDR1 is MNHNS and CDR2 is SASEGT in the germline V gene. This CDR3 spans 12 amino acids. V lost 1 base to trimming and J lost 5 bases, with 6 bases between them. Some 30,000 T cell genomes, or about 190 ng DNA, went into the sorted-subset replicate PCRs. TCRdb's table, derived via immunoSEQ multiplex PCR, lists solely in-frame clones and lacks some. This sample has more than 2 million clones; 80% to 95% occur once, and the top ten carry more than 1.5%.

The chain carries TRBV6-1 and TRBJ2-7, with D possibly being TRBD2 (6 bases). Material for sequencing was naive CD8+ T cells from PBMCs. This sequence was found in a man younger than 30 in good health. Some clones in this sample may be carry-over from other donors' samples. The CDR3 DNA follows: TGTGCCAGCAGTGAAGGGACTAACGAGCAGTACTTC. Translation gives CASSEGTNEQYF.